The T cell receptor beta chain under discussion was sequenced for a study of T cells in Graves' hyperthyroidism and ophthalmopathy. This clonotype was seen only a few times. The antigen remains undetermined. Study results and limitations: Also found in blood were most expanded thyroid clonotypes above 0.001. Patients with ophthalmopathy were separated from those with stable hyperthyroidism by a 13 V-J model.

Patients between 18 and 65 years old had hyperthyroidism, newly diagnosed and lasting under 2 months. Isolation of PBMCs was performed on around 9.3 ml fresh peripheral blood. TCR beta CDR3 sequences were amplified from RNA transcripts. The HTBI primer set was used in a first-round RT-PCR of the TCR CDR3. TCRdb fed the multiplex PCR reads into MiXCR, producing one record per CDR3 protein. In the table there are some 800,000 distinct CDR3 sequences, about two fifths of which are singletons. Germline assignment: CDR1 LNHDA and CDR2 SQIVND (reference sequence). V gave up 4 bases and J gave up 6 bases; unmatched junction bases: 12. The CDR3 is 16 amino acids.

Sequenced input: blood. The source is a man between 18 and 35 years old with Graves' hyperthyroidism. The chain has TRBV19 and TRBJ2-7, with 10 bases that match TRBD2. Written as DNA, the CDR3 is TGTGCCAGTAGTACCCAACGACTAGCGGGCAGGCTCGAGCAGTACTTC. As protein: CASSTQRLAGRLEQYF.